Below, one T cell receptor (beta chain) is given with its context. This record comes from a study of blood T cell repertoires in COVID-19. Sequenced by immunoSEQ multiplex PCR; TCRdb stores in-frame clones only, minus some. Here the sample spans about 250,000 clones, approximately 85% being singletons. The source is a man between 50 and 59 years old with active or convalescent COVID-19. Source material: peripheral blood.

CDR3 nucleotide sequence: TGTGCCAGCAGCTTAAGCGGGCAGACCTTGGGTCAGCCCCAGCATTTT. This sequence encodes CASSLSGQTLGQPQHF. This rearrangement joins TRBV7-8 to TRBJ1-5; D not resolved. V was pared by 2 bases and J by 6 bases, with 17 bases between. CDR1 and CDR2 (germline): SGHVS, FQNEAQ. This CDR3 comprises 16 residues.